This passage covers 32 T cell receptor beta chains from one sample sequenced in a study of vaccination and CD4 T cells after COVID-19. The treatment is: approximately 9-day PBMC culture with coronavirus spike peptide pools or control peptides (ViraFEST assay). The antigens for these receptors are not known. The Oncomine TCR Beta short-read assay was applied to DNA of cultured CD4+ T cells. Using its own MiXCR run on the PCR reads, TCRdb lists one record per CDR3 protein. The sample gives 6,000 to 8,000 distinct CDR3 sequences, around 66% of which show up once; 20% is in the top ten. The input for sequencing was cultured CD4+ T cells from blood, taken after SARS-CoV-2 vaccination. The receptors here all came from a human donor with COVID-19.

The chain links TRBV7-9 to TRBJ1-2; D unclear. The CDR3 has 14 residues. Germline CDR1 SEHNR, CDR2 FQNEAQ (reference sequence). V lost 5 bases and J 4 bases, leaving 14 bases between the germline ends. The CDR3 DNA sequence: TGTGCCAGCAGCGACCTGGACGGAAGCTATGGCTACACCTTC. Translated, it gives CASSDLDGSYGYTF.

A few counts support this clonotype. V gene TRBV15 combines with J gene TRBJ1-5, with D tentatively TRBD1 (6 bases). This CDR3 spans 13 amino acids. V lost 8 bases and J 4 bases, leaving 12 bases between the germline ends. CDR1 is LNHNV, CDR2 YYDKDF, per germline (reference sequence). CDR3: CATQGQLNQPQHF. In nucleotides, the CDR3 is TGTGCCACCCAAGGACAGTTAAATCAGCCCCAGCATTTT.

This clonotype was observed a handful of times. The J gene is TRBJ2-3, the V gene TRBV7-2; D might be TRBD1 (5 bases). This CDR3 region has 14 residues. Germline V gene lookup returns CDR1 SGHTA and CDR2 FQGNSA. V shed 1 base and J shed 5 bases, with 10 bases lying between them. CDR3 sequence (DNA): TGTGCCAGCAGCTTAGACCAGGGAATAGATACGCAGTATTTT. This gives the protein CASSLDQGIDTQYF.

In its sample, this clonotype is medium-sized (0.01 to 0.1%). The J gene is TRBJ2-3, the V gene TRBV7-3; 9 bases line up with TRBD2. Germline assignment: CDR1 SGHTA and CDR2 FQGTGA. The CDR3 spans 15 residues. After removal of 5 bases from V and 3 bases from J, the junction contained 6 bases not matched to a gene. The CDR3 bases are TGTGCCAGCAGCCGGGCGGGGGGGGCTACAGATACGCAGTATTTT. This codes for CASSRAGGATDTQYF.

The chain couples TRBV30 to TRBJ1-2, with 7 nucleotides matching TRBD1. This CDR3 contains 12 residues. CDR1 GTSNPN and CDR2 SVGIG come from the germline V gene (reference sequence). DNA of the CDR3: TGTGCGGAGCAGGGGGGTGCCTATGGCTACACCTTC. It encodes CAEQGGAYGYTF.

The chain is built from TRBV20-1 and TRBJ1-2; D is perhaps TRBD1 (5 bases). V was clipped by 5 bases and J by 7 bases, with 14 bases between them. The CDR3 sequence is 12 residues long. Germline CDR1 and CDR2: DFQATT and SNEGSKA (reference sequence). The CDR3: CSALGGGGGYTF. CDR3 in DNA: TGCAGTGCTCTAGGCGGGGGTGGTGGCTACACCTTC.

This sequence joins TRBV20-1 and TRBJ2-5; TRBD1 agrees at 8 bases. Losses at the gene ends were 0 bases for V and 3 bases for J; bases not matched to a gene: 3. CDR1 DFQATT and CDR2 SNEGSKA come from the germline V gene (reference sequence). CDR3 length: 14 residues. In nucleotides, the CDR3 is TGCAGTGCTAGAGATAGACAGGGGAAAGAGACCCAGTACTTC. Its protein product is CSARDRQGKETQYF.

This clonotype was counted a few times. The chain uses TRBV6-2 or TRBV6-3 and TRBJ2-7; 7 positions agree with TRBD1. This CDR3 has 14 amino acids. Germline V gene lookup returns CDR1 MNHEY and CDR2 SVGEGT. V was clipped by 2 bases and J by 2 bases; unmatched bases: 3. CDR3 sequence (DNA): TGTGCCAGCAGTTACGGCAGGGGGACCTACGAGCAGTACTTC. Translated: CASSYGRGTYEQYF.

CDR3 DNA sequence: TGTGCCTGGAGTGTACTGAGGGGAGGAAACACCATATATTTT. Its protein is CAWSVLRGGNTIYF. The V gene is TRBV30, the J gene TRBJ1-3; D may be TRBD1 (5 bases). Trimming pared 0 bases from V and 4 bases from J, leaving 10 bases between. This CDR3 contains 14 residues. Germline CDR1 is GTSNPN and CDR2 is SVGIG (reference sequence).

CDR3 region: CSLQDPNTGELFF. DNA of the CDR3: TGCAGCCTACAGGACCCTAACACCGGGGAGCTGTTTTTT. The chain combines TRBV20-1 with TRBJ2-2; weak D call: TRBD1 (5 bases). The CDR3 length is 13 residues. Germline assignment: CDR1 DFQATT and CDR2 SNEGSKA (reference sequence).

CDR3 DNA: TGTGCCAGCAGGATGCCAGCACCCGGGGAGCTGTTTTTT. This gives the protein CASRMPAPGELFF. The chain combines TRBV7-9 with TRBJ2-2; D unclear. CDR1 SEHNR and CDR2 FQNEAQ come from the germline V gene (reference sequence). The CDR3 has 13 residues. V gave up 6 bases and J gave up 6 bases, with 11 bases separating them.

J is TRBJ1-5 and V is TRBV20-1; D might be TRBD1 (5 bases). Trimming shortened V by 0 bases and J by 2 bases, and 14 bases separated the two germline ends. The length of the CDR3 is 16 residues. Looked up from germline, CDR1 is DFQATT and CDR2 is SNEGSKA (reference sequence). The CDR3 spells CSARDRRGGGNQPQHF. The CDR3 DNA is TGCAGTGCTAGAGATCGAAGGGGAGGTGGCAATCAGCCCCAGCATTTT.

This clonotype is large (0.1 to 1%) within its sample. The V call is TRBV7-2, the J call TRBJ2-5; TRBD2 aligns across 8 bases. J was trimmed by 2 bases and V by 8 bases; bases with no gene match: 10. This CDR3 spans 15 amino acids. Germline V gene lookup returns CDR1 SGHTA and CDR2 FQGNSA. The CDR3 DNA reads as TGTGCCAGCGTGGCCACGGGGGGGTTTCAAGAGACCCAGTACTTC. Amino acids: CASVATGGFQETQYF.

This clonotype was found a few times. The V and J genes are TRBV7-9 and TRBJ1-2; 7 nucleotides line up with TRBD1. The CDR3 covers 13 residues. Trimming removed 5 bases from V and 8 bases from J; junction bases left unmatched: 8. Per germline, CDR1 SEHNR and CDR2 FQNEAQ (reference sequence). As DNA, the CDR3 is TGTGCCAGCAGCGTAGGACAGGCCTCCGGCTACACCTTC. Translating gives CASSVGQASGYTF.

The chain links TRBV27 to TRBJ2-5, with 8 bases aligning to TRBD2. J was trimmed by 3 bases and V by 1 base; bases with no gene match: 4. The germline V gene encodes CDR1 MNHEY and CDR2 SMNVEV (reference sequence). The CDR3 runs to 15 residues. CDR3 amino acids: CASSLFGGVEETQYF. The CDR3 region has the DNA TGTGCCAGCAGTTTATTCGGGGGGGTCGAAGAGACCCAGTACTTC.

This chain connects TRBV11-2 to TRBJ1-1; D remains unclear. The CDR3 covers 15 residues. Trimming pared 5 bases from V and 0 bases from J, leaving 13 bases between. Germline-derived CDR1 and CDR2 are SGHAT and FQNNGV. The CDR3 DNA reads TGTGCCAGCAGCCCCCTCCGAGGTCTGAACACTGAAGCTTTCTTT. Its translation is CASSPLRGLNTEAFF. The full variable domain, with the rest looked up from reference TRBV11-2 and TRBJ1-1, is EAGVAQSPRYKIIEKRQSVAFWCNPISGHATLYWYQQILGQGPKLLIQFQNNGVVDDSQLPKDRFSAERLKGVDSTLKIQPAKLEDSAVYLCASSPLRGLNTEAFFGQGTRLTVV.

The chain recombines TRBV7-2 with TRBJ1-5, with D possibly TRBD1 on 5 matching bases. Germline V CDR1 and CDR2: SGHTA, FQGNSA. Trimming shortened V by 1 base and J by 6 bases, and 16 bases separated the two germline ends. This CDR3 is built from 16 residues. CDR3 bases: TGTGCCAGCAGCTTAGATACTGGACGGGGGGGTCAGCCCCAGCATTTT. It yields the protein CASSLDTGRGGQPQHF.

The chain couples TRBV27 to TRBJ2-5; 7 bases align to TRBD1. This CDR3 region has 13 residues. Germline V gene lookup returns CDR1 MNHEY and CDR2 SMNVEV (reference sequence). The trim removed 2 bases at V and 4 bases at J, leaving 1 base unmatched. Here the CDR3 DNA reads TGTGCCAGCAGTTTACGACAGGGAGAGACCCAGTACTTC. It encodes CASSLRQGETQYF.

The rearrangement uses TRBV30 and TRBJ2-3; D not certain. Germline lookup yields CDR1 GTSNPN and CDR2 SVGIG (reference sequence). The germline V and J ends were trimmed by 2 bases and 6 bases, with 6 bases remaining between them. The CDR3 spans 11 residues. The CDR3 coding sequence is TGTGCCTGGAGTAGTCGGGATACGCAGTATTTT. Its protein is CAWSSRDTQYF.

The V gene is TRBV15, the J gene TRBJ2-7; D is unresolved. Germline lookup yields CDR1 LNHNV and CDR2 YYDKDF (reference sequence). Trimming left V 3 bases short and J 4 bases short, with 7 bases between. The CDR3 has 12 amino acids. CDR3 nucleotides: TGTGCCACCAGCAGGGACGGGTACGAGCAGTACTTC. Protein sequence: CATSRDGYEQYF.

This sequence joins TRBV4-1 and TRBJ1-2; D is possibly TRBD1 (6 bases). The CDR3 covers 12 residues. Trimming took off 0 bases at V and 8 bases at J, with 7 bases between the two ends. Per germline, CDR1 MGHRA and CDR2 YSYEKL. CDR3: CASSQDRGGYTF. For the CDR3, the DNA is TGCGCCAGCAGCCAAGACAGGGGCGGCTACACCTTC.

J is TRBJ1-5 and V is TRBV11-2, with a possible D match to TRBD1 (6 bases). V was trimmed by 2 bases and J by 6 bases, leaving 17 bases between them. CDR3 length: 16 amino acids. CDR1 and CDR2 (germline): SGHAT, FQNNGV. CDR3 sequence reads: CASSLRSPGASQPQHF. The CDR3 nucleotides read TGTGCCAGCAGCTTACGCAGTCCGGGGGCAAGTCAGCCCCAGCATTTT.

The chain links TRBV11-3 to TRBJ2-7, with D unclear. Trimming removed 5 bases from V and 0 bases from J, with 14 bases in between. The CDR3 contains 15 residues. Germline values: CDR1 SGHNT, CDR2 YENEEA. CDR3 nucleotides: TGTGCCAGCAGCAAAGGAGCGTCAAGCTCCTACGAGCAGTACTTC. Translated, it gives CASSKGASSSYEQYF.

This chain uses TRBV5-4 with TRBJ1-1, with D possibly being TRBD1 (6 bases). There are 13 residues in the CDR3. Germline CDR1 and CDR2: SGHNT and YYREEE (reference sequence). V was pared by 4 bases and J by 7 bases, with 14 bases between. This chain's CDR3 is CASSLTGTSEAFF. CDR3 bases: TGTGCCAGCAGCCTTACAGGGACGAGTGAAGCTTTCTTT. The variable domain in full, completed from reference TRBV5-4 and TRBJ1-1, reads ETGVTQSPTHLIKTRGQQVTLRCSSQSGHNTVSWYQQALGQGPQFIFQYYREEENGRGNFPPRFSGLQFPNYSSELNVNALELDDSALYLCASSLTGTSEAFFGQGTRLTVV.

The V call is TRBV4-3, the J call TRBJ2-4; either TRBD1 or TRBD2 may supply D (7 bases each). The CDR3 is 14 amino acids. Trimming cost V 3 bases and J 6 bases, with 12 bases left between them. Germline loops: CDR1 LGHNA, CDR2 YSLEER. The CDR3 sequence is CASSHREGANIQYF. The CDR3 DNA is TGCGCCAGCAGCCATAGGGAGGGGGCAAACATTCAGTACTTC.

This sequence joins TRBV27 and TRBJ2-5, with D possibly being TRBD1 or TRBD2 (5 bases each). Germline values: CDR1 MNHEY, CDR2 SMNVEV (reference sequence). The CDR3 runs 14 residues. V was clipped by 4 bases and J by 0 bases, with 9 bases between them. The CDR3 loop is CASSSGPNQETQYF. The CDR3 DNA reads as TGTGCCAGCAGTTCGGGACCGAACCAAGAGACCCAGTACTTC.

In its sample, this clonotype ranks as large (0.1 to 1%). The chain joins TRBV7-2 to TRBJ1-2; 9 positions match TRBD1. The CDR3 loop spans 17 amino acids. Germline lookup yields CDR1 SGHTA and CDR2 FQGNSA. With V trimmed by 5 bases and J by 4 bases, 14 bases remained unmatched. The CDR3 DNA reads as TGTGCCAGCAGCCTCCGGGACAGGGCCGTGTTCGGCTATGGCTACACCTTC. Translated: CASSLRDRAVFGYGYTF.

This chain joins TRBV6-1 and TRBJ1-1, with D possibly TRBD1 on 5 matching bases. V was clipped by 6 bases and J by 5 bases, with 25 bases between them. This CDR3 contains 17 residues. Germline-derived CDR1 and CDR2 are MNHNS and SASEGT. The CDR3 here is CASSPESGTGPKTEAFF. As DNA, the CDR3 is TGTGCCAGCAGCCCCGAGTCCGGAACGGGGCCTAAGACTGAAGCTTTCTTT.

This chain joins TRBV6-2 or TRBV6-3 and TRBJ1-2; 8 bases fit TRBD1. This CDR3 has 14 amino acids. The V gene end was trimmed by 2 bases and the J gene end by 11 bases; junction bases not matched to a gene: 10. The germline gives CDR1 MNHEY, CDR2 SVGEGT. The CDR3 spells CASSYRSDRGRYTF. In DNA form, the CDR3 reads TGTGCCAGCAGTTACCGGAGTGACAGGGGCCGATACACCTTC.

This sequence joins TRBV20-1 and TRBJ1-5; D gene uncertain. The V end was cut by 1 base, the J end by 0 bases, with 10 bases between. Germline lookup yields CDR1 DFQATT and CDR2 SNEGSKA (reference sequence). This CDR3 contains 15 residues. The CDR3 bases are TGCAGTGCTAGAGCTTACAGAGTTAGCAATCAGCCCCAGCATTTT. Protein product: CSARAYRVSNQPQHF.

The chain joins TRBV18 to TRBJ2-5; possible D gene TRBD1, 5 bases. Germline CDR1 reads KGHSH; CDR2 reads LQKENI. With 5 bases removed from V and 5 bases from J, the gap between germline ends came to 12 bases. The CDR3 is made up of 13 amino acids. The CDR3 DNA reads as TGTGCCAGCTCAGACAGATTTAGGGAGACCCAGTACTTC. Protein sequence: CASSDRFRETQYF.

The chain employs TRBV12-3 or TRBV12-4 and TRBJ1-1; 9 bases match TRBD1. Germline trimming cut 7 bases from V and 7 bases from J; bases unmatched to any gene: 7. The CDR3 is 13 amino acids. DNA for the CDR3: TGTGCCAGCATTGGACAGGGGCTTTTTGAAGCTTTCTTT. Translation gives CASIGQGLFEAFF.